What follows are 14 T cell receptor beta chains derived from one specimen sequenced in a study of PD-1 blockade in classical Hodgkin lymphoma (dated by TCRdb to 2018 to 2020). The library was made by the immunoSEQ multiplex PCR assay. Imported from immuneACCESS, the table was reduced by TCRdb to in-frame sequences with V and J called. These copies leave out some clones; in studies compared against another copy, an unresolved V gene accounts for under half, and the cause of the remainder is not known. Counted in this sample were under 40,000 clones; roughly 90% of them appeared once. The top ten constitute roughly 1.2% of the sample. The label giving this sample's time point can be read as: newly diagnosed, previously untreated cHL patient sample. Magnetic negative selection with a Miltenyi CD4+ T cell isolation kit was used to purify CD4+ T cells from thawed PBMCs. The sample was CD4+ T cells from blood. Every receptor here comes from a human donor with classical Hodgkin lymphoma.

The CDR3 DNA follows: TGTGCCAGCAGTTGGGAGGGAGGAGTTTCGGATACGCAGTATTTT. Protein sequence: CASSWEGGVSDTQYF. The rearrangement links TRBV28 to TRBJ2-3, with TRBD2 matching 7 bases. The V and J ends lost 4 bases and 6 bases, in that order; junction bases with no gene match: 10. The CDR3 contains 15 residues. Germline values: CDR1 MDHEN, CDR2 SYDVKM.

The rearrangement links TRBV9 to TRBJ1-3; TRBD1 might be the D (5 bases). This CDR3 comprises 15 residues. Trimming shortened V by 2 bases and J by 4 bases, and 13 bases separated the two germline ends. Germline CDR1 SGDLS, CDR2 YYNGEE. The CDR3 loop is CASSVAPGVGNTIYF. CDR3 DNA sequence: TGTGCCAGCAGCGTCGCTCCGGGGGTAGGAAACACCATATATTTT.

This clone has more than one count but fewer than ten. The genes are TRBV2 and TRBJ1-3; 7 bases are a match to TRBD1. The CDR3 runs to 14 residues. J lost 4 bases, V lost 9 bases, and 9 bases had no gene match. Germline CDR1 is SNHLY and CDR2 is FYNNEI. DNA for the CDR3: TGTGCCAGTTCGGGAGGGACAGACGGAAACACCATATATTTT. Its translation: CASSGGTDGNTIYF.

The V gene is TRBV7-9, the J gene TRBJ2-1; 7 bases match TRBD1. The ends lost 5 bases at V and 4 bases at J; junction bases unmatched: 8. Germline assignment: CDR1 SEHNR and CDR2 FQNEAQ (reference sequence). The CDR3 sequence is 15 residues long. The CDR3 is CASSPPGTEYNEQFF. CDR3 nucleotides: TGTGCCAGCAGCCCCCCCGGGACAGAGTACAATGAGCAGTTCTTC.

This clone was detected only a few times. V gene TRBV29-1 combines with J gene TRBJ1-1; D may be TRBD1 (6 bases). With 4 bases removed from V and 0 bases from J, the gap between germline ends came to 9 bases. CDR1 and CDR2 (germline): SQVTM, ANQGSEA. This CDR3 comprises 13 residues. The CDR3 reads CSVVRQVNTEAFF. Here the CDR3 DNA reads TGCAGCGTTGTTAGACAGGTGAACACTGAAGCTTTCTTT. Full variable domain (rest looked up from reference TRBV29-1 and TRBJ1-1): SAVISQKPSRDICQRGTSLTIQCQVDSQVTMMFWYRQQPGQSLTLIATANQGSEATYESGFVIDKFPISRPNLTFSTLTVSNMSPEDSSIYLCSVVRQVNTEAFFGQGTRLTVV.

The CDR3 DNA reads TGTGCCAGCAGTGGGGGGGTTTTTGGCGCCGGGGAGCTGTTTTTT. Protein product: CASSGGVFGAGELFF. The chain combines TRBV6-1 with TRBJ2-2; maybe TRBD2 (6 bases). The V gene lost 4 bases and the J gene lost 6 bases, with 15 bases spanning the gap. The CDR3 extends over 15 amino acids. CDR1 and CDR2 from the germline V gene are MNHNS and SASEGT.

V gene TRBV7-3 combines with J gene TRBJ1-2; 7 bases map to TRBD1. This CDR3 is 14 amino acids long. Germline V gives CDR1 SGHTA, CDR2 FQGTGA. V was pared by 5 bases and J by 5 bases, with 8 bases of the junction left unmatched. As DNA, the CDR3 is TGTGCCAGCAGCCATTTGAGGGGGCCTTATGGCTACACCTTC. Translation: CASSHLRGPYGYTF.

The chain carries TRBV10-2 and TRBJ1-1, with 10 bases that match TRBD1. J lost 3 bases, V lost 7 bases, and 14 bases had no gene match. This CDR3 is built from 17 residues. Germline lookup yields CDR1 WSHSY and CDR2 SAAADI. DNA of the CDR3: TGCGCCAGCAATCAGGGACAGGGGAGAGAAACGGACACTGAAGCTTTCTTT. Its translation is CASNQGQGRETDTEAFF.

The chain joins TRBV19 to TRBJ1-4, with 7 positions matching TRBD1. CDR1 and CDR2 from the germline V gene are LNHDA and SQIVND (reference sequence). Trimming removed 3 bases from V and 7 bases from J; junction bases left unmatched: 2. CDR3 size: 13 residues. Here the CDR3 reads CASSIPGGEKLFF. The CDR3 nucleotides are TGTGCCAGTAGTATCCCAGGGGGTGAAAAACTGTTTTTT.

The V gene is TRBV7-8, the J gene TRBJ2-3; TRBD2 matches at 7 bases. The CDR3 runs 16 residues. J was trimmed by 0 bases and V by 1 base; bases with no gene match: 4. CDR1 SGHVS and CDR2 FQNEAQ come from the germline V gene. CDR3 in amino acids: CASSLGPSGSTDTQYF. Written as DNA, the CDR3 is TGTGCCAGCAGCTTAGGTCCTAGCGGAAGCACAGATACGCAGTATTTT.

This clone has a single count. The chain recombines TRBV28 with TRBJ2-1, with D perhaps TRBD1 or TRBD2 (5 bases each). V lost 5 bases to trimming and J lost 15 bases, with 17 bases between them. The germline V gene has CDR1 MDHEN and CDR2 SYDVKM. This CDR3 has 12 amino acids. The CDR3 nucleotides are TGTGCCAGCAGTACGGGGACGGGAACAGTGTTCTTC. Amino acid sequence: CASSTGTGTVFF.

This clone was seen only once. The chain employs TRBV18 and TRBJ2-1, with 13 bases identical to TRBD2. The V gene's germline CDR1 is KGHSH and CDR2 LQKENI. Trimming at V came to 4 bases and at J to 8 bases, leaving 5 bases not matched to a gene. The CDR3 covers 15 residues. The CDR3 DNA reads as TGTGCCAGCTCACTAAGTGGGACTAGCGGGGATGAGCAGTTCTTC. Residues: CASSLSGTSGDEQFF.

The J gene is TRBJ2-1, the V gene TRBV10-2; D might be TRBD1 or TRBD2, each matching 7 bases. The CDR3 is 13 residues long. Trimming shortened V by 7 bases and J by 9 bases, and 16 bases separated the two germline ends. Germline V gives CDR1 WSHSY, CDR2 SAAADI. This chain's CDR3 is CASNHDREGEQFF. Here the CDR3 DNA reads TGCGCCAGCAATCACGACAGGGAGGGTGAGCAGTTCTTC.

The chain links TRBV19 to TRBJ1-1, with D possibly TRBD1 on 6 matching bases. Trimming took 4 bases from V and 2 from J, leaving 14 bases between them. CDR1 and CDR2 from the germline V gene are LNHDA and SQIVND (reference sequence). The CDR3 covers 15 residues. The CDR3 DNA reads as TGTGCCAGTAGTACTGATTGGGGGACAAACACTGAAGCTTTCTTT. Protein sequence: CASSTDWGTNTEAFF.